The clone carrying this T cell receptor beta chain was detected many times. Its antigen is currently unknown. With template switching, a universal primer site was added, and the cDNA carried unique molecular identifiers. TCRdb re-called the 5' RACE reads through MiXCR, storing one row per CDR3 protein. Of 420,000 or so distinct CDR3 sequences in the sample, around 18% were seen once. V shed 0 bases and J shed 3 bases, with 9 bases lying between them. Germline V lookup: CDR1 MNHEY, CDR2 SVGAGI. The CDR3 sequence is 15 residues long. This specimen comes from a study of identical twins. Whole-study results and caveats: Weaker excess sharing between twins was seen in beta out-of-frame sequences. There were fewer insertions in abundant cord blood beta clonotypes, but memory repertoires showed no such pattern. Alpha sequences out of frame and shared by twins had excess low generation probability.

The sample consisted of naive T cells sorted from blood. The V and J genes are TRBV6-5 and TRBJ2-1; D might be TRBD1 (6 bases). The clonotype comes from a man aged 50 to 60 in good health. The CDR3 DNA follows: TGTGCCAGCAGTTACTCCCAGGGGTACTACAATGAGCAGTTCTTC. Protein product: CASSYSQGYYNEQFF.